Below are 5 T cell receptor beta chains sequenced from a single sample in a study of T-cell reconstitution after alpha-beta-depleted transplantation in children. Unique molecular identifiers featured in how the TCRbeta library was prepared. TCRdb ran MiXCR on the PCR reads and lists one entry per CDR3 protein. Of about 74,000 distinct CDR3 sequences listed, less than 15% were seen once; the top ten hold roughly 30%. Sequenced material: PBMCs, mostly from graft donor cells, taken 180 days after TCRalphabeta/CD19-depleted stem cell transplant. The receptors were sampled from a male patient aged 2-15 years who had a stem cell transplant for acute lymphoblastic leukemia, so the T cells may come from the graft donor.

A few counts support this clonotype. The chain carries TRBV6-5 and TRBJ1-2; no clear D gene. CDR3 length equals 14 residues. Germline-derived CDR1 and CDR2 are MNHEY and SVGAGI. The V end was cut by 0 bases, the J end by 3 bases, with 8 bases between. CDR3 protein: CASSYSGGHYGYTF. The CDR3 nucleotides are TGTGCCAGCAGTTACTCGGGCGGCCACTATGGCTACACCTTC.

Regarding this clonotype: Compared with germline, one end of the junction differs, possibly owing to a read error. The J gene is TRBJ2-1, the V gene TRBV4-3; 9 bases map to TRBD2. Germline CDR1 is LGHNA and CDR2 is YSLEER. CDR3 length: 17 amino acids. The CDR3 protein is CANSHFPGGGAWHEQFF. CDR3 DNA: TGCGCCAACAGCCACTTCCCAGGCGGGGGGGCTTGGCATGAGCAGTTCTTC.

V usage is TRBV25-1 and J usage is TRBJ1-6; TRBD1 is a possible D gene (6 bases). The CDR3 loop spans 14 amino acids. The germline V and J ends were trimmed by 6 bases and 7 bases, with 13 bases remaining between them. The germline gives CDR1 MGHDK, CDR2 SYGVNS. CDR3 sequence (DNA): TGTGCCAGCAGACAGGGCCCTAGAAATTCACCCCTCCACTTT. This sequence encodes CASRQGPRNSPLHF.

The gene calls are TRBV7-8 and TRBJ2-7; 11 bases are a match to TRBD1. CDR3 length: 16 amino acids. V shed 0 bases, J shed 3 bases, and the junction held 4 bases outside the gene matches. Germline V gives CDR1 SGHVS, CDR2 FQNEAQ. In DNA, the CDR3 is TGTGCCAGCAGCTTAGCTTCCGGGACAGGGGGCTACGAGCAGTACTTC. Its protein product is CASSLASGTGGYEQYF.

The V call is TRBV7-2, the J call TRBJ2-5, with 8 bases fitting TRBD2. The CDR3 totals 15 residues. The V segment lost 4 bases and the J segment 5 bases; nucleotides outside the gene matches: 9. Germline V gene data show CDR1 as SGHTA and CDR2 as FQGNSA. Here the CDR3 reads CASSSPWTSSETQYF. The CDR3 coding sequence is TGTGCCAGCAGCTCCCCCTGGACTAGCAGTGAGACCCAGTACTTC.